This is a list of T cell receptor beta chains from one sample in a study of T cell changes during pregnancy in multiple sclerosis. The table came from immunoSEQ multiplex PCR; TCRdb's copy has only in-frame clones and leaves some out. The sample records 70,000 to 75,000 clones, approximately 92% being singletons. The starting material was peripheral blood, obtained before pregnancy. Receptor source: a female donor with multiple sclerosis, enrolled in a pregnancy study. Both conserved end residues are part of each CDR3. Each record gives: clone size, J gene, V gene, D gene, CDR3 DNA, CDR3 protein. A D gene is named only where the DNA matches it firmly. Clone size is not always given. Where it is, it says once, few, many or a class for expanded clones.

size: .
J: TRBJ2-3
V: TRBV27
D: TRBD1
DNA: TGTGCCAGCAGTTCGCGACCAATTCGAACAGGGGGGCTAGTCACAGATACGCAGTATTTT
CDR3: CASSSRPIRTGGLVTDTQYF

size: .
J: TRBJ2-5
V: TRBV7-9
D: TRBD2
DNA: TGTGCCAGCAGCTTGTGGACTAGCGGGAGGACTCTTAAGGAGACCCAGTACTTC
CDR3: CASSLWTSGRTLKETQYF

size: once
J: TRBJ2-3
V: TRBV6-1
D: .
DNA: TGTGCCAGCAGGCAATCAACATCTAGCACAGATACGCAGTATTTT
CDR3: CASRQSTSSTDTQYF

size: .
J: TRBJ2-5
V: TRBV7-3
D: .
DNA: TGTGCCAGCAGCTTAAAAGGCGGACAGTGGGAGACCCAGTACTTC
CDR3: CASSLKGGQWETQYF

size: .
J: TRBJ1-2
V: TRBV7-8
D: TRBD1
DNA: TGTGCCAGCAGCTTAGGACAGGGGACCTATGGCTACACCTTC
CDR3: CASSLGQGTYGYTF

size: .
J: TRBJ2-7
V: TRBV10-3
D: TRBD2
DNA: TGTGCCATCAAAAGGGGACTAGCGGGAGGGCCGTTCTCACGGAACTACGAGCAGTACTTC
CDR3: CAIKRGLAGGPFSRNYEQYF

size: .
J: TRBJ2-3
V: TRBV19
D: TRBD2
DNA: TGTGCCAGTAGTATTAAGACTAGCGGAACAGATACGCAGTATTTT
CDR3: CASSIKTSGTDTQYF

size: .
J: TRBJ2-7
V: TRBV27
D: .
DNA: TGTGCCAGCAGTCCCAGGGGTGCAGGCTACGAGCAGTACTTC
CDR3: CASSPRGAGYEQYF

size: .
J: TRBJ1-5
V: TRBV28
D: TRBD1
DNA: TGTGCCAGCAGTTTACTTACAGGGGGCGCGGGTCAGCCCCAGCATTTT
CDR3: CASSLLTGGAGQPQHF

size: .
J: TRBJ2-1
V: TRBV7-8
D: TRBD1
DNA: TGTGCCAGCAGCTTACGGGACAGCTCCTACAATGAGCAGTTCTTC
CDR3: CASSLRDSSYNEQFF

size: .
J: TRBJ1-1
V: TRBV2
D: .
DNA: TGTGCCAGCTGCGGGCCATCGAACACTGAAGCTTTCTTT
CDR3: CASCGPSNTEAFF

size: once
J: TRBJ2-4
V: TRBV6-1
D: TRBD1
DNA: TGTGCCAGCTACCAGACAGGGCTAGCCAAAAACATTCAGTACTTC
CDR3: CASYQTGLAKNIQYF

size: .
J: TRBJ2-2
V: TRBV5-1
D: .
DNA: TGCGCCAGCAGCCCGAGGGTCGGGGAGCTGTTTTTT
CDR3: CASSPRVGELFF

size: .
J: TRBJ1-2
V: TRBV7-2
D: .
DNA: TGTGCCAGCAGCTTAGGCGCGGAAACTAACTATGGCTACACCTTC
CDR3: CASSLGAETNYGYTF

size: .
J: TRBJ2-2
V: TRBV4-3
D: TRBD2
DNA: TGCGCCAGCAGCCAAGATCCTAGCGGGAGCCGATCCGGGGAGCTGTTTTTT
CDR3: CASSQDPSGSRSGELFF

size: .
J: TRBJ1-1
V: TRBV5-6
D: .
DNA: TGTGCCAGCAGCATGACAGTGAACACTGAAGCTTTCTTT
CDR3: CASSMTVNTEAFF

size: once
J: TRBJ2-1
V: TRBV5-4
D: .
DNA: TGTGCCAGCAGCTTGGTGTTGGGCGGGTCCTCCTACAATGAGCAGTTCTTC
CDR3: CASSLVLGGSSYNEQFF

size: .
J: TRBJ1-1
V: TRBV5-6
D: .
DNA: TGTGCCAGCAGCCCCAGGGACATGAACACTGAAGCTTTCTTT
CDR3: CASSPRDMNTEAFF

size: .
J: TRBJ1-2
V: TRBV27
D: .
DNA: TGTGCCAGCAGTTTATCTGCCGGGGGGTGGTATGGCTACACCTTC
CDR3: CASSLSAGGWYGYTF

size: .
J: TRBJ2-2
V: TRBV5-4
D: TRBD1
DNA: TGTGCCAGCAGCATCCCGGGACAGGGGGCGACAGGGGAGCTGTTTTTT
CDR3: CASSIPGQGATGELFF

size: .
J: TRBJ2-3
V: TRBV9
D: TRBD2
DNA: TGTGCCAGCAGCGTTCCGAGAGCGGGAGGATCCACAGATACGCAGTATTTT
CDR3: CASSVPRAGGSTDTQYF

size: .
J: TRBJ2-2
V: TRBV30
D: TRBD2
DNA: TGTGCCTGGAGCAGGGGGACTAGCGGGAGAACCACCGGGGAGCTGTTTTTT
CDR3: CAWSRGTSGRTTGELFF

size: once
J: TRBJ2-3
V: TRBV7-3
D: .
DNA: TGTGCCAGCAGCTTATCTGGGCTCTCTACAGATACGCAGTATTTT
CDR3: CASSLSGLSTDTQYF

size: once
J: TRBJ2-1
V: TRBV7-9
D: .
DNA: TGTGCCAGCAGCTTAGAAGGACAGACCTCCTACAATGAGCAGTTCTTC
CDR3: CASSLEGQTSYNEQFF

size: .
J: TRBJ1-2
V: TRBV27
D: .
DNA: TGTGCCAGCAGTTTCGGGGGAAGGGATGGCTACACCTTC
CDR3: CASSFGGRDGYTF

size: .
J: TRBJ1-3
V: TRBV14
D: .
DNA: TGTGCCAGCAGCCTAAGGCAGGGTCTCTCTGGAAACACCATATATTTT
CDR3: CASSLRQGLSGNTIYF

size: .
J: TRBJ2-3
V: TRBV9
D: TRBD2
DNA: TGTGCCAGCAGCGTAGGCACTAGCGGGCCAGATACGCAGTATTTT
CDR3: CASSVGTSGPDTQYF

size: .
J: TRBJ2-3
V: TRBV4-2
D: TRBD1
DNA: TGTGCCAGCAGCCCACCCCACACAAGGACAGGGGGGTCCCCAGATACGCAGTATTTT
CDR3: CASSPPHTRTGGSPDTQYF

size: .
J: TRBJ2-1
V: TRBV15
D: .
DNA: TGTGCCACCAGCAGAGTTGGAACGGGGTGGGTGAATGAGCAGTTCTTC
CDR3: CATSRVGTGWVNEQFF

size: .
J: TRBJ2-7
V: TRBV5-1
D: .
DNA: TGCGCCAGCAGCTTGACGATCGGGGGTTACGAGCAGTACTTC
CDR3: CASSLTIGGYEQYF

size: .
J: TRBJ2-7
V: TRBV18
D: .
DNA: TGTGCCAGCTCACCTATAAAGACCCACTTTACAGGGCCCTACTACGAGCAGTACTTC
CDR3: CASSPIKTHFTGPYYEQYF

size: .
J: TRBJ2-7
V: TRBV14
D: .
DNA: TGTGCCAGCAGCCATAACACCGGAGGTTTCTACGAGCAGTACTTC
CDR3: CASSHNTGGFYEQYF

size: .
J: TRBJ1-3
V: TRBV18
D: .
DNA: TGTGCCAGCTCAGCAGGAACTGGAAACACCATATATTTT
CDR3: CASSAGTGNTIYF

size: .
J: TRBJ2-2
V: TRBV15
D: .
DNA: TGTGCCACCAGCAGAGTCGGGGTGCACACCGGGGAGCTGTTTTTT
CDR3: CATSRVGVHTGELFF

size: .
J: TRBJ2-6
V: TRBV6-1
D: TRBD2
DNA: TGTGCCAGCAGTGAATGGGGGGGGGACGGGGCCAACGTCCTGACTTTC
CDR3: CASSEWGGDGANVLTF

size: .
J: TRBJ2-2
V: TRBV19
D: .
DNA: TGTGCCAGTAGAACAGGACAGAACACCGGGGAGCTGTTTTTT
CDR3: CASRTGQNTGELFF

size: .
J: TRBJ2-7
V: TRBV7-2
D: TRBD2
DNA: TGTGCCAGCAGCTTAGATCGGGGGGGCTACGAGCAGTACTTC
CDR3: CASSLDRGGYEQYF

size: .
J: TRBJ2-1
V: TRBV5-1
D: TRBD2
DNA: TGCGCCAGCAGCCCGCGACTAGCGGGAGGGCTATACAATGAGCAGTTCTTC
CDR3: CASSPRLAGGLYNEQFF

size: .
J: TRBJ2-3
V: TRBV6-1
D: TRBD1
DNA: TGTGCCAGCAGTGAACCCGACAGGGATGATACGCAGTATTTT
CDR3: CASSEPDRDDTQYF

size: .
J: TRBJ2-7
V: TRBV19
D: TRBD1
DNA: TGTGCCAGTAGTTTCGCCGGGACAGGCTTATACGAGCAGTACTTC
CDR3: CASSFAGTGLYEQYF

size: .
J: TRBJ2-1
V: TRBV5-6
D: TRBD1
DNA: TGTGCCAGCAGACGCCTCCCCGGACAGGGGTTTGAGCAGTTCTTC
CDR3: CASRRLPGQGFEQFF

size: .
J: TRBJ2-6
V: TRBV10-1
D: .
DNA: TGCGCCAGCAGTGAAGACAGTCTCTCTCATGGGGCCAACGTCCTGACTTTC
CDR3: CASSEDSLSHGANVLTF

size: once
J: TRBJ2-7
V: TRBV2
D: TRBD1
DNA: TGTGCCAGCAGATTACAGGGGGCGAACTACGAGCAGTACTTC
CDR3: CASRLQGANYEQYF

size: .
J: TRBJ1-2
V: TRBV2
D: .
DNA: TGTGCCAGCAGGGGGACACCTATGGCGATTGACACCTTC
CDR3: CASRGTPMAIDTF

size: once
J: TRBJ2-1
V: TRBV5-8
D: .
DNA: TGTGCCAGCAGCTTGGTCCGGACAGTAAAGCCCTACAATGAGCAGTTCTTC
CDR3: CASSLVRTVKPYNEQFF

size: .
J: TRBJ2-1
V: TRBV28
D: TRBD2
DNA: TGTGCCAGCAGTTTAAGGACTAGCGGCTACAATGAGCAGTTCTTC
CDR3: CASSLRTSGYNEQFF

size: .
J: TRBJ2-3
V: TRBV29-1
D: TRBD2
DNA: TGCAGCGTATTAGCGGGAGGGCTGGCAGATACGCAGTATTTT
CDR3: CSVLAGGLADTQYF

size: once
J: TRBJ2-3
V: TRBV11-3
D: TRBD2
DNA: TGTGCCAGCAGCCCCCGACTAGCGGACACAGATACGCAGTATTTT
CDR3: CASSPRLADTDTQYF

size: .
J: TRBJ2-1
V: TRBV27
D: .
DNA: TGTGCCAGCAGTTTTGGAGTCGGGATCCGCAGTGAGCAGTTCTTC
CDR3: CASSFGVGIRSEQFF

size: .
J: TRBJ2-1
V: TRBV29-1
D: .
DNA: TGCAGCGTTGAGGCCTTTTCCTACAATGAGCAGTTCTTC
CDR3: CSVEAFSYNEQFF

size: .
J: TRBJ2-5
V: TRBV4-3
D: TRBD2
DNA: TGCGCCAGCAGCCAAGATAATCTAGCGGGAGTTGAGACCCAGTACTTC
CDR3: CASSQDNLAGVETQYF

size: .
J: TRBJ2-3
V: TRBV28
D: TRBD2
DNA: TGTGCCAGCAGTCTGACGACTAGCGGGACCACAGATACGCAGTATTTT
CDR3: CASSLTTSGTTDTQYF

size: .
J: TRBJ2-3
V: TRBV20-1
D: TRBD1
DNA: TGCAGTGGAGGGGGCTCAGATACGCAGTATTTT
CDR3: CSGGGSDTQYF

size: .
J: TRBJ1-5
V: TRBV10-2
D: .
DNA: TGCGCCAGCAGTGAGGGGGGCTGGGATCAGCCCCAGCATTTT
CDR3: CASSEGGWDQPQHF

size: few
J: TRBJ2-7
V: TRBV5-1
D: TRBD2
DNA: TGCGCCAGCAGCTTGGTTAGCGGGACTGGTTCCTACGAGCAGTACTTC
CDR3: CASSLVSGTGSYEQYF